Given below is one T cell receptor beta chain in context. Measured with immunoSEQ multiplex PCR; TCRdb has only the in-frame clones, and not every one. The sample has fewer than 350,000 clones; 65% to 90% are singletons. The length of the CDR3 is 15 residues. After removal of 0 bases from V and 8 bases from J, the junction contained 9 bases not matched to a gene. The V gene's germline CDR1 is MNHEY and CDR2 SVGAGI. This sample was taken from a study of blood T cell repertoires in COVID-19. This TCR was recovered from an older woman with active or convalescent COVID-19. The chain has TRBV6-5 and TRBJ1-2, with 7 nucleotides matching TRBD1. The source material was peripheral blood. This CDR3 reads CASSYSGDSLLGYTF. The CDR3 coding sequence is TGTGCCAGCAGTTACTCGGGGGACAGTCTCCTCGGCTACACCTTC.